The 11 T cell receptor beta chains below were found in one sample sequenced in a study of cytomegalovirus exposure and HLA in healthy donors. Researchers ran the PCR with 60 Vbeta and 13 Jbeta primers. Repertoires were generated with immunoSEQ multiplex PCR, while TCRdb's copy carries only in-frame clones and drops some. The repertoire includes around 200,000 clones, over 60% of them detected once, and about 2% sits in the top ten. Source material: PBMCs. Receptor source: a woman between 50 and 59 years old in good health and CMV-seronegative.

This chain links TRBV7-9 with TRBJ2-2; TRBD2 is a possible D gene (5 bases). In germline, CDR1 is SEHNR, CDR2 FQNEAQ (reference sequence). The CDR3 consists of 15 residues. Trimming removed 7 bases at V and 3 bases at J, with 15 bases between. CDR3 protein: CASTGGLLYTGELFF. CDR3 coding DNA: TGTGCCAGCACCGGAGGACTCCTTTACACCGGGGAGCTGTTTTTT.

This clone was counted between two and nine times. V gene TRBV19 combines with J gene TRBJ2-6, with D perhaps matching TRBD1 (5 bases). The CDR3 length is 17 residues. Germline CDR1 and CDR2: LNHDA and SQIVND (reference sequence). V was shortened by 7 bases and J by 0 bases, with 16 bases between the two germline ends. This CDR3 is CASKGPGANSGANVLTF. In DNA form, the CDR3 reads TGTGCCAGTAAAGGTCCTGGGGCGAACTCTGGGGCCAACGTCCTGACTTTC. Together with reference TRBV19 and TRBJ2-6, the CDR3 gives the full variable domain: DGGITQSPKYLFRKEGQNVTLSCEQNLNHDAMYWYRQDPGQGLRLIYYSQIVNDFQKGDIAEGYSVSREKKESFPLTVTSAQKNPTAFYLCASKGPGANSGANVLTFGAGSRLTVL.

V usage is TRBV29-1 and J usage is TRBJ2-6, with D possibly TRBD2 on 6 matching bases. CDR3 size: 17 residues. Per the germline V gene, CDR1 is SQVTM and CDR2 is ANQGSEA. V was cut by 4 bases and J by 1 base, with 17 bases left in between. The CDR3 DNA sequence: TGCAGCGTTGCGTCCGGGCGGGGCGCTTCTGGGGCCAACGTCCTGACTTTC. Amino acid sequence: CSVASGRGASGANVLTF.

V and J are TRBV4-3 and TRBJ2-3; no clear D. The CDR3 loop spans 12 amino acids. Per germline, CDR1 LGHNA and CDR2 YSLEER. V gave up 4 bases and J gave up 6 bases, with 8 bases separating them. This CDR3 is CASSPGGDTQYF. The CDR3, as DNA: TGCGCCAGCAGCCCCGGCGGTGATACGCAGTATTTT.

V and J are TRBV7-7 and TRBJ2-7; 9 bases are a match to TRBD1. Germline CDR1 is SSHAT and CDR2 is FNYEAQ (reference sequence). Trimming took 5 bases from V and 0 from J; bases not matched to a gene: 5. The CDR3 extends over 15 amino acids. The CDR3 DNA sequence: TGTGCCAGCAGCCGTGGGACAGGGAGCTCCTACGAGCAGTACTTC. Translated: CASSRGTGSSYEQYF. Together with reference TRBV7-7 and TRBJ2-7, the CDR3 gives the full variable domain: GAGVSQSPRYKVTKRGQDVTLRCDPISSHATLYWYQQALGQGPEFLTYFNYEAQPDKSGLPSDRFSAERPEGSISTLTIQRTEQRDSAMYRCASSRGTGSSYEQYFGPGTRLTVT.

Comments on this clone: This is likely a read error, given that the CDR3 carries no conserved phenylalanine or tryptophan at its end. The V call is TRBV5-1, the J call TRBJ2-2; D is possibly TRBD2 (6 bases). V was shortened by 1 base and J by 0 bases, with 10 bases between the two germline ends. The CDR3 has 16 amino acids. Per the germline V gene, CDR1 is SGHRS and CDR2 is YFSETQ. This chain's CDR3 is CASSLSGGTNTGELFL. CDR3 nucleotide sequence: TGCGCCAGCAGCTTGTCCGGGGGAACGAACACCGGGGAGCTGTTTCTT.

About this clone: This likely traces to a read error, being one base from a far larger clone. Other DNA sequences of this sample code for an identical CDR3. This chain uses TRBV4-1 with TRBJ2-3; weak D call: TRBD1 (5 bases). The CDR3 sequence is 16 residues long. CDR1 MGHRA and CDR2 YSYEKL come from the germline V gene. The V end lost 3 bases, the J end lost 5 bases, and 18 bases lay between the germline ends. The CDR3 region is CASSQSGQGGVDTQYF. The CDR3 DNA follows: TGCGCCAGCAGCCAGTCAGGACAAGGTGGGGTAGATACGCAGTATTTT.

In regard to this clone: The sample carries other DNA sequences with the same CDR3. V usage is TRBV4-3 and J usage is TRBJ2-7; possibly TRBD2 for D (5 bases). Germline V gene data show CDR1 as LGHNA and CDR2 as YSLEER. The CDR3 consists of 13 residues. V was cut by 0 bases and J by 3 bases, with 6 bases left in between. The CDR3 DNA sequence: TGCGCCAGCAGCCAAGAACGGGGCTACGAGCAGTACTTC. This encodes CASSQERGYEQYF.

J is TRBJ2-1 and V is TRBV6-5, with D possibly TRBD1 on 5 matching bases. The CDR3 covers 13 residues. Germline CDR1 MNHEY, CDR2 SVGAGI. Trimming took off 6 bases at V and 4 bases at J, with 10 bases between the two ends. The CDR3 nucleotides are TGTGCCAGCAGCCCAGGGCAGTACAATGAGCAGTTCTTC. This sequence encodes CASSPGQYNEQFF.

The rearrangement links TRBV6-5 to TRBJ2-7; 8 bases are a match to TRBD1. The V gene end was trimmed by 7 bases and the J gene end by 2 bases; junction bases not matched to a gene: 7. Germline CDR1 is MNHEY and CDR2 is SVGAGI. The CDR3 extends over 14 amino acids. Here the CDR3 reads CASTPRGQAYEQYF. The CDR3, as DNA: TGTGCCAGCACACCTAGGGGACAGGCCTACGAGCAGTACTTC.

The chain recombines TRBV28 with TRBJ2-5; 9 bases align to TRBD1. The end of the DNA is better explained by TRBJ2-7, so the J call may be wrong. Per germline, CDR1 MDHEN and CDR2 SYDVKM. The CDR3 is 15 amino acids. CDR3 region: CASSLTGTGRYEQYF. CDR3 in DNA: TGTGCCAGCAGTTTAACTGGGACAGGGCGGTACGAGCAGTACTTC.